The 20 T cell receptor beta chains below come from one sample, sequenced in a study of blood T cell repertoires in COVID-19. Using immunoSEQ multiplex PCR, the repertoire was profiled, and TCRdb retains in-frame clones only, with some absent. Of 400,000 to 450,000 clones listed, 80% to 90% are singletons. Specimen: peripheral blood. The receptors were sampled from a man between 18 and 29 years old with COVID-19, enrolled during active disease.

The rearrangement links TRBV6-6 to TRBJ1-6, with D maybe TRBD1 (5 bases). There are 14 residues in the CDR3. The germline V gene has CDR1 MNHNY and CDR2 SVGAGI (reference sequence). Trimming cost V 9 bases and J 5 bases, with 14 bases left between them. The CDR3 DNA sequence: TGTGCCAGTTCCAGGGAGGCCGATAATTCACCCCTCCACTTT. It yields the protein CASSREADNSPLHF.

V gene TRBV27 combines with J gene TRBJ1-2; 8 positions match TRBD1. J lost 1 base, V lost 9 bases, and 7 bases had no gene match. Germline CDR1 reads MNHEY; CDR2 reads SMNVEV (reference sequence). The CDR3 consists of 14 residues. The CDR3 reads CASSGTGVNYGYTF. The CDR3 coding sequence is TGTGCCAGTTCCGGGACAGGAGTTAACTATGGCTACACCTTC.

The chain employs TRBV2 and TRBJ1-6; TRBD1 matches 9 bases. V was pared by 6 bases and J by 7 bases, with 7 bases of the junction left unmatched. CDR1 is SNHLY and CDR2 is FYNNEI in the germline V gene. The CDR3 sequence is 15 residues long. The chain's CDR3 is CASREWTGDNSPLHF. In nucleotides, the CDR3 is TGTGCCAGCAGGGAATGGACAGGGGACAATTCACCCCTCCACTTT.

V gene TRBV14 combines with J gene TRBJ2-1, with 9 nucleotides matching TRBD2. This CDR3 is built from 14 residues. V gave up 4 bases and J gave up 5 bases; unmatched junction bases: 3. Germline V gene lookup returns CDR1 SGHDN and CDR2 FVKESK. The CDR3 region is CASSLSGSHNEQFF. DNA of the CDR3: TGTGCCAGCAGCCTTAGCGGGAGTCACAATGAGCAGTTCTTC.

This chain links TRBV3-1 (or the pseudogene TRBV3-2) with TRBJ1-4, with 8 bases identical to TRBD1. The CDR3 spans 15 residues. Germline V gives CDR1 LGHDT, CDR2 YNNKEL (reference sequence). After removal of 3 bases from V and 5 bases from J, the junction contained 5 bases not matched to a gene. For the CDR3, the DNA is TGTGCCAGCAGCCAGGCAGGGGGCGGAAATGAAAAACTGTTTTTT. Translated, it gives CASSQAGGGNEKLFF.

The chain couples TRBV27 to TRBJ2-5; 9 positions agree with TRBD1. This CDR3 is 15 amino acids long. With 5 bases clipped from V and 5 bases from J, the junction kept 9 bases outside the gene matches. Germline-derived CDR1 and CDR2 are MNHEY and SMNVEV (reference sequence). The CDR3 reads CASSLGDRAGETQYF. DNA of the CDR3: TGTGCCAGCAGTCTAGGGGACAGGGCGGGCGAGACCCAGTACTTC.

V and J are TRBV10-3 and TRBJ1-1, with D possibly matching TRBD1 (5 bases). Germline CDR1 is ENHRY and CDR2 is SYGVKD. V was trimmed by 4 bases and J by 0 bases, leaving 9 bases between them. The CDR3 covers 14 residues. The CDR3 DNA reads TGTGCCATCAGTGGGGGGGACTTGAACACTGAAGCTTTCTTT. It encodes CAISGGDLNTEAFF.

The rearrangement links TRBV19 to TRBJ1-5; possibly TRBD1 for D (6 bases). Trimming pared 0 bases from V and 2 bases from J, leaving 11 bases between. Germline V gives CDR1 LNHDA, CDR2 SQIVND (reference sequence). The CDR3 contains 16 residues. This chain's CDR3 is CASSIDSGVRNQPQHF. The CDR3 region has the DNA TGTGCCAGTAGTATAGATTCAGGGGTCCGCAATCAGCCCCAGCATTTT.

The genes are TRBV2 and TRBJ1-4; possibly TRBD1 for D (5 bases). The V gene's germline CDR1 is SNHLY and CDR2 FYNNEI. V was clipped by 7 bases and J by 4 bases, with 10 bases between them. The CDR3 covers 13 residues. Written as DNA, the CDR3 is TGTGCCAGCACTGACAGCGATAATGAAAAACTGTTTTTT. Translation: CASTDSDNEKLFF.

The chain is built from TRBV7-9 and TRBJ2-3; 9 bases fit TRBD2. This CDR3 is 15 amino acids long. Trimming removed 7 bases from V and 2 bases from J; junction bases left unmatched: 7. Looked up from germline, CDR1 is SEHNR and CDR2 is FQNEAQ (reference sequence). CDR3 amino acids: CASIPGLAHTDTQYF. Here the CDR3 DNA reads TGTGCCAGCATCCCAGGACTAGCGCACACAGATACGCAGTATTTT.

This clone was seen only once. This chain connects TRBV2 to TRBJ2-2, with 8 bases matching TRBD1. CDR1 and CDR2 (germline): SNHLY, FYNNEI. CDR3 size: 17 residues. J was trimmed by 1 base and V by 2 bases; bases with no gene match: 6. CDR3 bases: TGTGCCAGCAGTGAACGCCGTGGACAGGGGAACACCGGGGAGCTGTTTTTT. It encodes CASSERRGQGNTGELFF. Full variable domain (rest looked up from reference TRBV2 and TRBJ2-2): EPEVTQTPSHQVTQMGQEVILRCVPISNHLYFYWYRQILGQKVEFLVSFYNNEISEKSEIFDDQFSVERPDGSNFTLKIRSTKLEDSAMYFCASSERRGQGNTGELFFGEGSRLTVL.

The V and J genes are TRBV2 and TRBJ2-3, with D uncertain. Trimming cost V 8 bases and J 5 bases, with 8 bases left between them. Germline V lookup: CDR1 SNHLY, CDR2 FYNNEI. The CDR3 is made up of 11 amino acids. CDR3 DNA sequence: TGTGCCAGCGAGCAGGTAGATACGCAGTATTTT. Amino acid sequence: CASEQVDTQYF.

V and J are TRBV4-1 and TRBJ2-6, with D unclear. There are 16 residues in the CDR3. CDR1 is MGHRA and CDR2 is YSYEKL in the germline V gene. The germline V and J ends were trimmed by 10 bases and 1 base, with 17 bases remaining between them. As DNA, the CDR3 is TGCGCCACCACTCCAACAGTTCTGTCTGGGGCCAACGTCCTGACTTTC. This encodes CATTPTVLSGANVLTF.

This chain links TRBV3-1 (or the pseudogene TRBV3-2) with TRBJ1-6; maybe TRBD1 (5 bases). The CDR3 is 16 amino acids. The germline V and J ends were trimmed by 1 base and 6 bases, with 13 bases remaining between them. Germline V gene sequence: CDR1 LGHDT, CDR2 YNNKEL (reference sequence). In nucleotides, the CDR3 is TGTGCCAGCAGCCAAGCCCCGGGCAGGGTTAATTCACCCCTCCACTTT. This sequence encodes CASSQAPGRVNSPLHF.

The genes are TRBV5-1 and TRBJ2-7; 11 bases line up with TRBD1. CDR1 SGHRS and CDR2 YFSETQ come from the germline V gene. V trimming: 8 bases; J trimming: 9 bases; junction bases outside the gene matches: 10. The CDR3 consists of 13 residues. The CDR3: CASTGTGGSRQYF. CDR3 DNA sequence: TGCGCCAGTACCGGGACAGGGGGATCACGGCAGTACTTC.

The J gene is TRBJ1-6, the V gene TRBV7-3; 7 nucleotides agree with TRBD1. CDR3 length: 14 amino acids. The germline gives CDR1 SGHTA, CDR2 FQGTGA. J lost 6 bases, V lost 3 bases, and 2 bases had no gene match. Here the CDR3 reads CASSFGTVNSPLHF. Here the CDR3 DNA reads TGTGCCAGCAGCTTCGGGACAGTTAATTCACCCCTCCACTTT.

V and J are TRBV4-1 and TRBJ2-5; no firm D call. Germline CDR1 reads MGHRA; CDR2 reads YSYEKL. Trimming cost V 4 bases and J 1 base, with 10 bases left between them. This CDR3 spans 14 amino acids. The CDR3 sequence: CASSPLATQETQYF. The CDR3 nucleotides are TGCGCCAGCAGCCCACTTGCCACCCAAGAGACCCAGTACTTC.

The V call is TRBV2, the J call TRBJ2-7; D gene ambiguous. V lost 1 base and J 7 bases, leaving 8 bases between the germline ends. The CDR3 is 12 residues long. CDR1 is SNHLY and CDR2 is FYNNEI in the germline V gene. The CDR3 DNA reads as TGTGCCAGCAGTGAAGTAAGAGCGGAGCAGTACTTC. Its translation is CASSEVRAEQYF.

J is TRBJ2-1 and V is TRBV19; the match to TRBD2 covers 12 bases. J lost 12 bases, V lost 5 bases, and 11 bases had no gene match. The CDR3 loop spans 15 amino acids. Germline V lookup: CDR1 LNHDA, CDR2 SQIVND (reference sequence). The CDR3 DNA follows: TGTGCCAGTAGTCCTCTAGCGGGAGGGCCCTCGGGGCAGTTCTTC. Residues: CASSPLAGGPSGQFF.

The rearrangement links TRBV14 to TRBJ2-3; TRBD2 matches at 11 bases. Germline loops: CDR1 SGHDN, CDR2 FVKESK. V dropped 3 bases and J dropped 0; count of bases not matched to a gene: 8. CDR3 length equals 18 residues. The CDR3 protein is CASSHPGLAVSSTDTQYF. Written as DNA, the CDR3 is TGTGCCAGCAGCCACCCGGGACTAGCGGTCTCTAGCACAGATACGCAGTATTTT.